Listed below are T cell receptor beta chains from one sample, sequenced in a study of control samples from healthy donors and cancer patients. Profiled with immunoSEQ multiplex PCR; TCRdb holds only in-frame clones, not every one. The sample shows 80,000 or so clones, around 92% of them seen only once. The sequenced sample consisted of blood. These receptors all stem from a man aged 45-65 years in good health. CDR3s include the opening cysteine and the closing phenylalanine or tryptophan. Each record gives: J gene, clone size, V gene, D gene, CDR3 DNA, CDR3 protein. The D gene is left open where the match is weak. Only part of the rows carry a size: once, few, many, or a class if the clone is expanded.

>TRBJ1-6|-|TRBV4-1|-
TGCGCCAGCAGCCAAGGACGGTTGGGTTCACCCCTCCACTTT
CASSQGRLGSPLHF
>TRBJ1-3|-|TRBV5-1|-
TGCGCCAGCAGCTTGGACAGTTCGGGAAACACCATATATTTT
CASSLDSSGNTIYF
>TRBJ2-1|once|TRBV27|-
TGTGCCAGCAAATTATCCCTCTACAATGAGCAGTTCTTC
CASKLSLYNEQFF
>TRBJ1-2|-|TRBV11-2|TRBD1
TGTGCCAGCAGCGTGGGACAGGGGGACTATGGCTACACCTTC
CASSVGQGDYGYTF
>TRBJ2-3|-|TRBV27|TRBD2
TGTGCCAGCAGTTTACTAGCGGGTGTCCCCGATACGCAGTATTTT
CASSLLAGVPDTQYF
>TRBJ1-2|-|TRBV24-1|-
TGTGCCACCAGTGAGGGGGACCGCCCGGGGACCGGCTACACCTTC
CATSEGDRPGTGYTF
>TRBJ1-4|-|TRBV10-3|-
TGTGCCATCAGTGAAGGGTCGAATGAAAAACTGTTTTTT
CAISEGSNEKLFF
>TRBJ1-6|once|TRBV27|-
TGTGCCAGCAGTTTAAGGCAGAGCTCCTATAATTCACCCCTCCACTTT
CASSLRQSSYNSPLHF
>TRBJ1-2|-|TRBV7-9|-
TGTGCCAGCAGCTTAGCGGGGGCGGGCTACACCTTC
CASSLAGAGYTF
>TRBJ1-5|-|TRBV6-1|-
TGTGCCAGCAGTGAAAAGGGGGGCAATCAGCCCCAGCATTTT
CASSEKGGNQPQHF
>TRBJ2-3|-|TRBV24-1|-
TGTGCCACCAGTGATTTACCCACGGATACGCAGTATTTT
CATSDLPTDTQYF
>TRBJ1-2|-|TRBV7-2|TRBD1
TGTGCCAGCAGGGTGAACAGGGGGGATGGCTACACCTTC
CASRVNRGDGYTF
>TRBJ2-5|-|TRBV9|-
TGTGCCAGCAGCGTAGAAACCGGGGGCCAAGAGACCCAGTACTTC
CASSVETGGQETQYF
>TRBJ1-4|-|TRBV29-1|TRBD1
TGCAGCGTCGGTGAATCAGGGGGGGAAAAACTGTTTTTT
CSVGESGGEKLFF
>TRBJ1-5|-|TRBV7-8|-
TGTGCCAGCAGCTTAGGTGAAGATCAGCCCCAGCATTTT
CASSLGEDQPQHF
>TRBJ1-3|-|TRBV9|TRBD1
TGTGCCAGCAGTCGGACCTCCCAGGGGGACACCATATATTTT
CASSRTSQGDTIYF
>TRBJ1-6|-|TRBV18|-
TGTGCCAGCTCACGTCGGGACGGAGCCCTCCACTTT
CASSRRDGALHF
>TRBJ1-1|few|TRBV6-6|TRBD1
TGTGCCAGCAGCCTCGGGACAGGAGATCGTGAAGCTTTCTTT
CASSLGTGDREAFF
>TRBJ1-5|-|TRBV6-5|-
TGTGCCAGCAGGGCTATAGAAGGCAATCAGCCCCAGCATTTT
CASRAIEGNQPQHF
>TRBJ1-6|-|TRBV5-1|-
TGCGCCAGCAGCCTGGTGGGGGACGAAGCTTCACCCCTCCACTTT
CASSLVGDEASPLHF
>TRBJ2-5|-|TRBV2|-
TGTGCCAGCAGTGCTAGCCAAGAGACCCAGTACTTC
CASSASQETQYF
>TRBJ1-2|-|TRBV27|TRBD1
TGTGCCAGCAGTTTCCTCGGGACAGACCCCTGGGCTAACTATGGCTACACCTTC
CASSFLGTDPWANYGYTF
>TRBJ2-3|-|TRBV4-1|TRBD1
TGCGCCAGCAGCCAAGTTCGGACAGGTGGGAGCACAGATACGCAGTATTTT
CASSQVRTGGSTDTQYF
>TRBJ2-3|once|TRBV13|-
TGTGCCAGCAGCTCTCCAGCCCCAGATACGCAGTATTTT
CASSSPAPDTQYF
>TRBJ1-4|-|TRBV19|-
TGTGCCAGTAGTATGACGTTCGGGAGAAAGGAAAAACTGTTTTTT
CASSMTFGRKEKLFF
>TRBJ1-1|-|TRBV30|-
TGTGCCTGCCTCCGAACTCCGGCGGCTTTCTTT
CACLRTPAAFF
>TRBJ2-3|once|TRBV5-4|TRBD1
TGTGCCAGCAGCGTCAGGACAGGGGGCAGAGATACGCAGTATTTT
CASSVRTGGRDTQYF
>TRBJ2-7|-|TRBV6-2/TRBV6-3|-
TGTGCCAGCAGTTACTCGGGAACATCCTACGAGCAGTACTTC
CASSYSGTSYEQYF
>TRBJ1-3|-|TRBV29-1|-
TGCAGCGCCTCGACAGTCTCTGGAAACACCATATATTTT
CSASTVSGNTIYF
>TRBJ1-6|-|TRBV30|-
TGTGCCTGGAGTCAGTCAAATAATTCACCCCTCCACTTT
CAWSQSNNSPLHF
>TRBJ2-1|-|TRBV7-2|-
TGTGCCAGCAGCCCGCGGGACGGGAGCTCCTACAATGAGCAGTTCTTC
CASSPRDGSSYNEQFF
>TRBJ1-1|-|TRBV15|-
TGTGCCACCAGCAGAGGAGTGCGCGGACGTTACACTGAAGCTTTCTTT
CATSRGVRGRYTEAFF
>TRBJ1-1|-|TRBV7-9|-
TGTGCCAGCAGCTTAGTCACGGGTCCTGAAGCTTTCTTT
CASSLVTGPEAFF
>TRBJ2-3|-|TRBV12-3/TRBV12-4|TRBD2
TGTGCCAGCAGTTCCCTAGCGGGGGGCCCGCAGTATTTT
CASSSLAGGPQYF
>TRBJ2-1|-|TRBV29-1|TRBD2
TGCAGCGCCTCGACTAGCGGGGGGGTCTATGAGCAGTTCTTC
CSASTSGGVYEQFF
>TRBJ1-1|-|TRBV9|TRBD1
TGTGCCAGCAGCGTAGTGGGACAGGGAGAAGCTTTCTTT
CASSVVGQGEAFF
>TRBJ1-1|-|TRBV5-6|-
TGTGCCAGCAGCTTGGACCAGGGTGCGGCTTTCTTT
CASSLDQGAAFF
>TRBJ1-5|-|TRBV2|-
TGTGCCAGCAGTTGGGGGGACGGCAATCAGCCCCAGCATTTT
CASSWGDGNQPQHF
>TRBJ2-7|-|TRBV19|TRBD1
TGTGCCAGTAGTATAGCATCCGGGACAGGGGGAGACGAGCAGTACTTC
CASSIASGTGGDEQYF
>TRBJ2-7|-|TRBV5-1|-
TGCGCCAGCAGCCCAAGGATTTCCTACGAGCAGTACTTC
CASSPRISYEQYF
>TRBJ2-3|-|TRBV2|TRBD2
TGTGCCAGGGGGCGGACTAGCGGGGCGACAGATACGCAGTATTTT
CARGRTSGATDTQYF
>TRBJ2-7|-|TRBV25-1|-
TGTGCCAGCAGCGCCGGGACAACTTACGAGCAGTACTTC
CASSAGTTYEQYF
>TRBJ2-3|-|TRBV9|TRBD2
TGTGCCAGCAGCTTTTGGGGGGGGATGGGCACAGATACGCAGTATTTT
CASSFWGGMGTDTQYF